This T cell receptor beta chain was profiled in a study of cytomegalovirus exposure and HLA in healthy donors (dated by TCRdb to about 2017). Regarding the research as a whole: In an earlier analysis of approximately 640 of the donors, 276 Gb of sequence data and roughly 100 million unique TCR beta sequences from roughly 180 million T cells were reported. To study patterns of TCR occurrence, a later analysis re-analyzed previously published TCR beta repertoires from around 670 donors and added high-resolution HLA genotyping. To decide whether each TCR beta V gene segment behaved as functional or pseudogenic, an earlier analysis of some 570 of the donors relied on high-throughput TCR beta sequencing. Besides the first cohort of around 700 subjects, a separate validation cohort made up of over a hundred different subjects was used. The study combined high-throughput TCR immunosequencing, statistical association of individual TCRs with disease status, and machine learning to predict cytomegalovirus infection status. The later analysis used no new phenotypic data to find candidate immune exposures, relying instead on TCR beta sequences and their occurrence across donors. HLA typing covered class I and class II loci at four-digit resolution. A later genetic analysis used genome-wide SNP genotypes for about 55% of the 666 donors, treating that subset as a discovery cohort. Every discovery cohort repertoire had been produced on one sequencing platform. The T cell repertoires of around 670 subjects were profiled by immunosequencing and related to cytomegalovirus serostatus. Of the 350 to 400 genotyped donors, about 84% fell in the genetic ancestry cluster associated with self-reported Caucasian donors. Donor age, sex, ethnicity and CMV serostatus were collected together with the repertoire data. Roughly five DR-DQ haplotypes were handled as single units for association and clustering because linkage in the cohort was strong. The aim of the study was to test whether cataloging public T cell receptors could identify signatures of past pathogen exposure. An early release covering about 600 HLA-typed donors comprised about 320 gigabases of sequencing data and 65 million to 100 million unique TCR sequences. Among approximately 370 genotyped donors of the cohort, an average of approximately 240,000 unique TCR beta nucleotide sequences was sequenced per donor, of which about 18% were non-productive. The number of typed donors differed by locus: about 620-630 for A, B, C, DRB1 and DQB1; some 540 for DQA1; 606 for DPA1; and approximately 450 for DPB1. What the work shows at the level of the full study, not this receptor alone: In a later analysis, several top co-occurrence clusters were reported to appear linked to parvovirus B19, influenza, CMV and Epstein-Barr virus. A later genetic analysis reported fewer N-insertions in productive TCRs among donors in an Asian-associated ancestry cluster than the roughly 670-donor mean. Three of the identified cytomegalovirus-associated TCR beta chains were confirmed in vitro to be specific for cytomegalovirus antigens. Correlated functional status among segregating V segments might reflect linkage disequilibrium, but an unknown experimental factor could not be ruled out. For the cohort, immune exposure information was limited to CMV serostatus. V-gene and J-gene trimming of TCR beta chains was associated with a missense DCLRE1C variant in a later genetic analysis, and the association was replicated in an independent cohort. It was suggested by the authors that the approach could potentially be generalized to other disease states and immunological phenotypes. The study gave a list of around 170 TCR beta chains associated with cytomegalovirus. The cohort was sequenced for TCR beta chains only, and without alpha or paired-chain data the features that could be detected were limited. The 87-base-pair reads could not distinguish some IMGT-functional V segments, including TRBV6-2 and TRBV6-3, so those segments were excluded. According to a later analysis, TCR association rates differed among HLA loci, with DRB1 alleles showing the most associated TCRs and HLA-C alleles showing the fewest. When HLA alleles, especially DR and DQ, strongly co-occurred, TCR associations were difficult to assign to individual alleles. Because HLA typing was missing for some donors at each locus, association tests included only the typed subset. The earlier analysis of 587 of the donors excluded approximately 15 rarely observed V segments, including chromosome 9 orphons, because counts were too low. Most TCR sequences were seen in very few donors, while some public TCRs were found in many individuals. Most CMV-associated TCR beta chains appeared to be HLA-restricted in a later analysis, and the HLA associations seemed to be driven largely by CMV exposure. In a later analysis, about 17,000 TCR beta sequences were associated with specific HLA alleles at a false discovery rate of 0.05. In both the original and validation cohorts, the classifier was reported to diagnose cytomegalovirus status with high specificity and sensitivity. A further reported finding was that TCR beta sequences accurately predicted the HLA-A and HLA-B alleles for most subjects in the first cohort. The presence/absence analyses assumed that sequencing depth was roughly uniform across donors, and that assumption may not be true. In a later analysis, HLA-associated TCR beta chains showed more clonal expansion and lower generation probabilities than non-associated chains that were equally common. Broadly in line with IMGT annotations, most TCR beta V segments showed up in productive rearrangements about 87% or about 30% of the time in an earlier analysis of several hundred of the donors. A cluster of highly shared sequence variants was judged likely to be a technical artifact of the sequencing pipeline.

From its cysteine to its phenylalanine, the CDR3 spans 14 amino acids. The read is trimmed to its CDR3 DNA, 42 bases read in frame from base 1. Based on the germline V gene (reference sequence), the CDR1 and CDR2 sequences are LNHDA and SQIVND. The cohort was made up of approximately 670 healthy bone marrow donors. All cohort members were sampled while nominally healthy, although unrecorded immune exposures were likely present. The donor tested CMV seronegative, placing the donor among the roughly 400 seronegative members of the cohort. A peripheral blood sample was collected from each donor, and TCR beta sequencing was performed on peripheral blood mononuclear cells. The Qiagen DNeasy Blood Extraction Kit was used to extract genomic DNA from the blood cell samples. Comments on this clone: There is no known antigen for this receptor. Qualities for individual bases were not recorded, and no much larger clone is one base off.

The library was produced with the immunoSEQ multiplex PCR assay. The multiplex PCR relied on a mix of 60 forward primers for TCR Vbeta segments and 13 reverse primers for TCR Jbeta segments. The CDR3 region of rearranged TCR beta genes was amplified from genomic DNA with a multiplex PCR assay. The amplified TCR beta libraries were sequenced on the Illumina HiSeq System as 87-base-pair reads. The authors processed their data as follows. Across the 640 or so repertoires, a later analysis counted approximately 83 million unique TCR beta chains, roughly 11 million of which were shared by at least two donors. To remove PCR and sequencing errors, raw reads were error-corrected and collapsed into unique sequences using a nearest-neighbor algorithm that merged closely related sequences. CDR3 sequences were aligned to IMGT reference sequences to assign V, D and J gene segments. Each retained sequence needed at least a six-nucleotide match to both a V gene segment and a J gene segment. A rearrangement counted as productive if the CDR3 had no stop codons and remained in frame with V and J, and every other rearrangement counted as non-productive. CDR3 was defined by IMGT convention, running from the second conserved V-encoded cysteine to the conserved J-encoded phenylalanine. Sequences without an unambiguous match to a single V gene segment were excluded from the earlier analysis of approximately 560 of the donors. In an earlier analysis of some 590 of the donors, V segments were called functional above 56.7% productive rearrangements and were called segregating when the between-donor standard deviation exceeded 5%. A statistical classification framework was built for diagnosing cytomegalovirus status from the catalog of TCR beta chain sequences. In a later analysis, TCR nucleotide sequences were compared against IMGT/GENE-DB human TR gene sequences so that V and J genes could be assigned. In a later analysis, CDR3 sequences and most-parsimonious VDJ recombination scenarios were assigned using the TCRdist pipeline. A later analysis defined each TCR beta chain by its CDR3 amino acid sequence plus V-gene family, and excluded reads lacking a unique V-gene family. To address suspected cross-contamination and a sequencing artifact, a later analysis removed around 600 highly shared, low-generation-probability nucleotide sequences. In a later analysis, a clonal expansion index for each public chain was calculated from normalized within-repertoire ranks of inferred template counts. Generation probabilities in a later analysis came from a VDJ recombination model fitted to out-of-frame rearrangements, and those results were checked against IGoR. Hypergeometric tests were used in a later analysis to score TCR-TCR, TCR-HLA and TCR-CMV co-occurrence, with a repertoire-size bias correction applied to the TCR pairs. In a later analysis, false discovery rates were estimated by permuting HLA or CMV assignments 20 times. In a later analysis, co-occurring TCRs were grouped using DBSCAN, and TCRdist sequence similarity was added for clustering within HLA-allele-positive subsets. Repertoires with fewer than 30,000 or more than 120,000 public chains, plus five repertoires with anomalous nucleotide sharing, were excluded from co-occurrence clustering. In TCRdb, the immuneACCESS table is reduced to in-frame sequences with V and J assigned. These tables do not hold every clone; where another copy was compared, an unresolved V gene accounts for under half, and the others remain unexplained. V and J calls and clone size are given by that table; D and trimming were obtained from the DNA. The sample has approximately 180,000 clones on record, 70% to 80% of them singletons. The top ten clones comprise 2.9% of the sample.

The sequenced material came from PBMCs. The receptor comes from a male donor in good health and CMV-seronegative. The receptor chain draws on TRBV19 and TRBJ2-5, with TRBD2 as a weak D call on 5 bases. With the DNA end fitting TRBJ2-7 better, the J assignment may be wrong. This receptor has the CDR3 CASSNRGETGEQYF. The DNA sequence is TGTGCCAGTAGTAATCGGGGAGAGACGGGCGAGCAGTACTTC.